This T cell receptor beta chain derives from a study of blood T cell repertoires in COVID-19 (dated by TCRdb to about 2020). For context, the study as a whole: Samples from collaborators originated in the United States, Italy and Spain and spanned both the acute and convalescent phases of COVID-19. The prospective study material was composed of cDNA or gDNA derived from T cells, B-cell-depleted T cells, or PBMCs. Subjects who had been exposed to COVID-19, were actively infected with it, or had recovered from it provided the deeply sampled blood TCRbeta repertoires that made up the dataset. The samples were drawn from two sources: the first 160 participants of the ongoing ImmuneRACE study, and 1,000 to 1,500 subjects contributed by 6 global collaborators. The sample metadata nearly always contained a de-identified subject ID, COVID-19 status, age in years and sex. The repertoires were released in a freely available public database meant as a resource for research on the immune response to SARS-CoV-2. Where available, HLA class I and class II types were obtained from metadata supplied by the sample provider rather than from assay-based typing. Points the paper makes about the study in general: Clinical and demographic metadata were provided uncurated, with the amount varying by source and participant.

Whole blood was collected in K2EDTA tubes by collaborating institutions according to the institutions' own protocols. For TCRbeta analysis, collaborators shipped samples in one of three forms: frozen whole blood, isolated PBMCs, or DNA extracted from either of those sample types. In the case of this clone: Its antigen is not yet known. One base away there is no much larger clone; base qualities are not given.

TCRbeta CDR3 regions were amplified from genomic DNA by means of the immunoSEQ Assay, a bias-controlled multiplex PCR. Under the source paper's analysis protocol: The number of nucleated cells in each sample was estimated by amplification of reference gene primers within the assay. To quantify the absolute abundance of each unique TCRbeta CDR3 rearrangement, sequence reads were collapsed and filtered. Productive Simpson clonality was computed per sample as the square root of Simpson's diversity index over productive rearrangements. Held by TCRdb, this immuneACCESS table contains in-frame sequences only and omits some clones. Under half of the omission traces to an unresolved V gene where checked; the cause of the rest is unknown. Clonal size and the V and J genes are those of that table, whereas D and trimming came from the DNA. This sample gives around 160,000 clones in total; 85% to 90% of them show up just once. The ten largest clones add up to approximately 6.2% of the sample.

V and J lose 9 bases and 3 bases, and a span of 18 bases separates them. Taken from the germline V gene (reference sequence), the CDR1 and CDR2 loops are LNHDA and SQIVND. From the cysteine up to the phenylalanine, the CDR3 has a length of 15 residues. Only CDR3 DNA is held: 45 bases, read in frame from base 1. Sequenced: peripheral blood. This chain is built from TRBV19 and TRBJ1-3, with the D gene not confidently named. The TCR originated in an elderly man with acute or convalescent COVID-19. For the CDR3, the sequence is CARPTRCLSGNTIYF. The nucleotide sequence is given as TGTGCCAGACCAACCCGCTGCCTAAGTGGAAACACCATATATTTT.